A selection of T cell receptor beta chains follows, all from one sample in a study of CD8+CD57+ T cells in acquired aplastic anemia. TCRdb used MiXCR to reprocess the reads, holding one entry per CDR3 protein. The table includes approximately 190,000 distinct CDR3 sequences, under 55% detected once. The sample taken for sequencing was sorted CD4+, CD8+, or CD8+CD57+ T cells (not recorded which) from PBMCs. These receptors all stem from a human donor with aplastic anemia. CDR3s leave out the opening cysteine and the closing phenylalanine or tryptophan. A D gene is named only where the DNA matches it firmly. Not all rows give a size; the values are once, few, many and, for expanded clones, a class.

abundance,v_gene,d_gene,CDR3aa
-,TRBV10-3,TRBD1,AIRQNPGTGHSYGQY
many,TRBV13,-,ASASWTDGNTIY
-,TRBV7-6,-,ASRGAYNSPLH
few,TRBV7-3,-,ASSLGTGEQY
-,TRBV20-1,TRBD2,SARTSGGPYNEQF
-,TRBV10-3,TRBD1,AISKMRTGALYQETQY
many,TRBV5-4,-,ASRNSSLFNTGELF
-,TRBV30,-,AWSPRSEQF
-,TRBV20-1,TRBD2,SASPSGNNNEQF
once,TRBV15,TRBD2,ATSYRGSPVRF
-,TRBV2,TRBD1,ASSPYQTGGASGYT
many,TRBV10-3,-,AISGFGPENTEAF
-,TRBV19,-,ASSFGRDANQPQH
-,TRBV24-1,TRBD1,ATSRQGSQPQH
many,TRBV7-9,TRBD1,ASSFGTGNEKLF
-,TRBV24-1,TRBD1,ATSDTTGGGGDYNEQF
-,TRBV2,-,ASSVYTASPLH
many,TRBV2,-,ASSQGPGSYNEQF
-,TRBV7-9,-,ASSPSPLDSPLH
-,TRBV20-1,TRBD2,SARGLAFYEQY
many,TRBV24-1,-,ATSDYTGNEAF
many,TRBV12-3/TRBV12-4,TRBD1,ASSLGQGIQPQH
-,TRBV5-1,-,VSSLGASYTGELF
many,TRBV9,-,ASSGALGGEQY
few,TRBV7-8,TRBD1,ASSPHRGRDEQY
few,TRBV7-9,-,ASSSQGSTEAF
-,TRBV11-1,-,ASSLFQDRLNTEAF
-,TRBV20-1,-,SASALF
-,TRBV2,TRBD1,ASSARDRGVYEQY
many,TRBV12-3/TRBV12-4,-,ASSHRASYEQY
many,TRBV9,TRBD2,ASASTSGRGRTGELF
few,TRBV29-1,TRBD1,SVALGTGNYEQY
-,TRBV25-1,TRBD2,ASLGLAGGSGTQY
-,TRBV19,TRBD1,ASAGTESYEQY
-,TRBV7-3,-,ASSLQGNGYT
many,TRBV5-1,-,ASSLDRTGELF
-,TRBV6-1,TRBD2,ASSELAGGPETQY
-,TRBV9,-,ASSVDDSGNTIY
-,TRBV10-3,-,ASRTSDNSPLH
many,TRBV6-1,-,ASSEQGFYEQY
-,TRBV28,-,ASSFGGGRGSYEQY
many,TRBV5-1,TRBD1,ASQTDRDEQY
-,TRBV24-1,-,ATSEGEEYGYT